This TCR beta chain was recovered during a study of Graves' ophthalmopathy and Graves' hyperthyroidism. This clonotype has at least ten counts. Unmatched junction bases numbered 6, after V lost 6 bases and J lost 1 base. This CDR3 spans 15 amino acids. From RNA, the CDR3 regions of TCR beta chains were amplified and sequenced. RT-PCR with HTBI primers came first, then second-round multiplex PCR. TCRdb used MiXCR to reprocess the multiplex PCR reads, holding one entry per CDR3 protein. Of 650,000 to 800,000 distinct CDR3 sequences listed, about 38% are singletons. This clonotype was sampled from an adult man with Graves' ophthalmopathy. The chain has TRBV12-3 or TRBV12-4 and TRBJ1-1, with 9 bases aligning to TRBD1. Sequencing used peripheral blood. The CDR3 sequence is CASSPWGQGNTEAFF. The CDR3 DNA is TGTGCCAGCAGCCCTTGGGGACAGGGGAACACTGAAGCTTTCTTT.